The entry below describes one TCR beta chain. What it binds is not known. The sample belongs to a study of early T cells in non-severe SARS-CoV-2 infection. Study context: With bulk RNA from unsorted whole blood as input, sequencing yielded unpaired chains.

Study-level findings and limits: VDJdb matching, biased toward anti-spike CD8 responses, missed private and CD4 specificities.

Unique molecular identifiers (one per individual cDNA molecule) were attached. Each CDR3 protein is one row after TCRdb ran MiXCR on the 5' RACE reads. Here the sample spans approximately 100,000 distinct CDR3 sequences, roughly 15% being singletons. The CDR3 totals 15 residues. Germline V lookup: CDR1 SGHTA, CDR2 FQGNSA. Trimming shortened V by 11 bases and J by 2 bases, and 22 bases separated the two germline ends. This TCR derives from an adult who was a healthcare worker with PCR-confirmed SARS-CoV-2 infection or an uninfected control (not recorded which). Sequencing input: whole blood. The chain has TRBV7-2 and TRBJ2-7; D tentatively fits TRBD1 or TRBD2 (5 bases each). CDR3 in amino acids: CAGRVLVRGPYEQYF. The CDR3 bases are TGTGCCGGGCGAGTTTTAGTCCGGGGCCCCTACGAGCAGTACTTC.